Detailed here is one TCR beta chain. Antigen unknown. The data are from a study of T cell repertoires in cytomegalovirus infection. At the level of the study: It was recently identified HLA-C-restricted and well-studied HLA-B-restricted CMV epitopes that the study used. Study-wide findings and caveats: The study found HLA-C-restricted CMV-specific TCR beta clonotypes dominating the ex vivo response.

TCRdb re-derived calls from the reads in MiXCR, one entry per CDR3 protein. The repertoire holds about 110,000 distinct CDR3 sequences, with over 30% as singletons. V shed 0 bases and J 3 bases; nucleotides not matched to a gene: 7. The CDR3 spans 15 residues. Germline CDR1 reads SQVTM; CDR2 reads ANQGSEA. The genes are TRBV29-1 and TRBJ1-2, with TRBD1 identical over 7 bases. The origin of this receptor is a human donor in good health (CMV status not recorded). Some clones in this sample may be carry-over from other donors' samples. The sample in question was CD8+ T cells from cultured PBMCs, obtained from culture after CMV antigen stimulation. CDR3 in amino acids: CSVEDPGTVYYGYTF. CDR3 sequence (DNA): TGCAGCGTTGAAGATCCCGGGACAGTCTACTATGGCTACACCTTC. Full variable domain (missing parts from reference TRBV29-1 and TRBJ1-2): SAVISQKPSRDICQRGTSLTIQCQVDSQVTMMFWYRQQPGQSLTLIATANQGSEATYESGFVIDKFPISRPNLTFSTLTVSNMSPEDSSIYLCSVEDPGTVYYGYTFGSGTRLTVV.